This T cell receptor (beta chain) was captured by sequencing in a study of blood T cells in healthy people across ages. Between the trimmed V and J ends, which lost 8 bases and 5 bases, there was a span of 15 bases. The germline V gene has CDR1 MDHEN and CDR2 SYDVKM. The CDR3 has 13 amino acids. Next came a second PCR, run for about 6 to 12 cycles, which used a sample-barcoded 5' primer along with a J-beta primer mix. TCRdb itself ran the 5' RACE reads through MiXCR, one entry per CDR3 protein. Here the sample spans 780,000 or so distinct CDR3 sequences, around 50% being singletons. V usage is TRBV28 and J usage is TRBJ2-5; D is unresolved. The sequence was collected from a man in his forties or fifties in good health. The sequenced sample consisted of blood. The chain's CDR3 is CASGSPRTETQYF. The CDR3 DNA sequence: TGTGCCAGCGGCTCCCCCCGAACGGAGACCCAGTACTTC. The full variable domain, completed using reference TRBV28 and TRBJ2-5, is DVKVTQSSRYLVKRTGEKVFLECVQDMDHENMFWYRQDPGLGLRLIYFSYDVKMKEKGDIPEGYSVSREKKERFSLILESASTNQTSMYLCASGSPRTETQYFGPGTRLLVL.